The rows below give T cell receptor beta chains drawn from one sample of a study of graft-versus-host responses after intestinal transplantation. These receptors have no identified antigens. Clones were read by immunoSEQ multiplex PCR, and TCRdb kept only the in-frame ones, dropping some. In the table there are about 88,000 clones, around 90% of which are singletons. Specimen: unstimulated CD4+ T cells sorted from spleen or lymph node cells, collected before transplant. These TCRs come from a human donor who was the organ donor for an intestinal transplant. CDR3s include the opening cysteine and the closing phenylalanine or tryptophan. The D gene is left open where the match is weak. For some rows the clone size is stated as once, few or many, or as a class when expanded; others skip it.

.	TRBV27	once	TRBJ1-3	CASKFEGAGNTIYF	TGTGCCAGCAAGTTCGAAGGGGCTGGAAACACCATATATTTT
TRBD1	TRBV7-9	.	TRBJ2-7	CASSPGTAGGYEQYF	TGTGCCAGCAGCCCAGGGACAGCAGGGGGTTACGAGCAGTACTTC
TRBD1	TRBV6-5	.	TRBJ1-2	CASSKFDRGNYGYTF	TGTGCCAGCAGTAAATTCGACAGGGGAAACTATGGCTACACCTTC
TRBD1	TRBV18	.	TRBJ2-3	CASSPGTGRDTQYF	TGTGCCAGCTCACCAGGGACAGGCCGAGATACGCAGTATTTT
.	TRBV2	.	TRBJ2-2	CASIIQTGLSTGELFF	TGTGCCAGCATAATTCAGACGGGACTTTCGACCGGGGAGCTGTTTTTT
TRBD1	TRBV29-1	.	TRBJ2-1	CSAKRTGQGGYNEQFF	TGCAGCGCCAAAAGGACCGGACAGGGGGGATACAATGAGCAGTTCTTC
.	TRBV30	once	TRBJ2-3	CAWSGFVGRRLGTDTQYF	TGTGCCTGGAGTGGTTTCGTCGGAAGGAGATTAGGCACAGATACGCAGTATTTT
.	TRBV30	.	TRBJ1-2	CAWSYLAYGYTF	TGTGCCTGGAGTTATTTGGCATATGGCTACACCTTC
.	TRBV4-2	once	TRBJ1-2	CASSQAIAGMDGYTF	TGTGCCAGCAGCCAGGCCATTGCGGGTATGGATGGCTACACCTTC
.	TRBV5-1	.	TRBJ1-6	CASSLDRVRNSPLHF	TGCGCCAGCAGCTTGGACAGGGTTAGGAATTCACCCCTCCACTTT
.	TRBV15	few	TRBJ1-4	CATSRQVSNEKLFF	TGTGCCACCAGCAGACAGGTATCTAATGAAAAACTGTTTTTT
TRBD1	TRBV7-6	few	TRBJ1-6	CASSLTGGYNSPLHF	TGTGCCAGCAGCTTGACAGGGGGCTATAATTCACCCCTCCACTTT
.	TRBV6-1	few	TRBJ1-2	CASSAQGNYGYTF	TGTGCCAGCAGTGCACAGGGTAACTATGGCTACACCTTC
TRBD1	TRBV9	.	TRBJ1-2	CASSVRRTGGGYYGYTF	TGTGCCAGCAGCGTAAGGCGGACAGGTGGAGGCTACTATGGCTACACCTTC
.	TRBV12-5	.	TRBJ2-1	CASGPGQGSYNEQFF	TGTGCTAGTGGCCCTGGCCAGGGGAGCTACAATGAGCAGTTCTTC
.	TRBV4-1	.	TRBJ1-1	CASSRGGNSEAFF	TGCGCCAGCAGCCGAGGCGGGAATTCTGAAGCTTTCTTT
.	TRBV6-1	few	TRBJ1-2	CASSSGKSGYTF	TGTGCCAGCAGTTCAGGGAAAAGTGGCTACACCTTC
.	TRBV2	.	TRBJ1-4	CASRDYLRRISEKLFF	TGTGCCAGCAGAGACTACCTTCGAAGGATTAGTGAAAAACTGTTTTTT
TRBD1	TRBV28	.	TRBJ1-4	CASSFSYRGAEKLFF	TGTGCCAGCAGTTTCTCATACAGGGGGGCTGAAAAACTGTTTTTT
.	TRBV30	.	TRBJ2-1	CAWSNRWDLYNEQFF	TGTGCCTGGAGTAATCGGTGGGACTTGTACAATGAGCAGTTCTTC
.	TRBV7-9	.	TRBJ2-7	CASSPSGEGDEQYF	TGTGCCAGCAGCCCTAGTGGGGAGGGGGACGAGCAGTACTTC
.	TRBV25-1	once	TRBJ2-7	CASSDPGPAYEQYF	TGTGCCAGCAGTGACCCCGGTCCCGCCTACGAGCAGTACTTC
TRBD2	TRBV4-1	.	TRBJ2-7	CASSQEGTSGSSYEQYF	TGCGCCAGCAGCCAAGAAGGGACTAGCGGGAGCTCCTACGAGCAGTACTTC
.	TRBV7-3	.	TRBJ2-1	CASSAWGGLGNNEQFF	TGTGCCAGCAGCGCCTGGGGGGGGCTCGGAAACAATGAGCAGTTCTTC
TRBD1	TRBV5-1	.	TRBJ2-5	CASSLWDRGTETQYF	TGCGCCAGCAGCCTATGGGACAGGGGGACCGAGACCCAGTACTTC
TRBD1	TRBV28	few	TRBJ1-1	CASSFQGAGGAFF	TGTGCCAGCAGTTTCCAGGGGGCAGGTGGAGCTTTCTTT
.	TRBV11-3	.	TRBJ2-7	CASSLSEREQYF	TGTGCCAGCAGCTTATCTGAGCGTGAGCAGTACTTC
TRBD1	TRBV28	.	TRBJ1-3	CASSSATGNSGNTIYF	TGTGCCAGCAGTTCCGCGACAGGGAACTCTGGAAACACCATATATTTT
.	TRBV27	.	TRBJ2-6	CASRRFDSGANVLTF	TGTGCCAGCAGGCGTTTCGACTCTGGGGCCAACGTCCTGACTTTC
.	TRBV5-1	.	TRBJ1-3	CASSPDGGSGNTIYF	TGCGCCAGCAGCCCGGACGGCGGGTCTGGAAACACCATATATTTT
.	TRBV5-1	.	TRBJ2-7	CASSPLREDYEQYF	TGCGCCAGCAGCCCCCTCAGGGAGGACTACGAGCAGTACTTC
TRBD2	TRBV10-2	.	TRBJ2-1	CASSLAGGSEQFF	TGCGCCAGCAGCTTAGCGGGAGGGAGTGAGCAGTTCTTC
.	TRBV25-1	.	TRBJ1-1	CASSFAGKPEAFF	TGTGCCAGCAGCTTCGCCGGGAAACCTGAAGCTTTCTTT
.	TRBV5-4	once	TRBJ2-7	CASSSGLAYEQYF	TGTGCCAGCAGCTCTGGGCTGGCCTACGAGCAGTACTTC
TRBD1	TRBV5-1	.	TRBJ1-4	CASSSHSGTGGEKLFF	TGCGCCAGCAGCTCACATTCCGGGACAGGGGGTGAAAAACTGTTTTTT
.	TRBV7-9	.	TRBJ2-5	CASSLGFVGLETQYF	TGTGCCAGCAGCTTAGGGTTTGTGGGCTTGGAGACCCAGTACTTC
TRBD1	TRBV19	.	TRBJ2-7	CASRDRAYEQYF	TGTGCCAGTAGGGACAGGGCCTACGAGCAGTACTTC
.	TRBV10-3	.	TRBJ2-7	CAISESSGYYEQYF	TGTGCCATCAGTGAGTCGTCAGGATACTACGAGCAGTACTTC
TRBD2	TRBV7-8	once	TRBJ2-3	CASSHKTSGGPLWDTQYF	TGTGCCAGCAGCCACAAAACTAGCGGGGGCCCCTTGTGGGATACGCAGTATTTT
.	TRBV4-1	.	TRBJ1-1	CASSRPRETRRANTEAFF	TGCGCCAGCAGCCGCCCCCGGGAGACACGGAGGGCGAACACTGAAGCTTTCTTT
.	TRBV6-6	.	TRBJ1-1	CASSYTQQGSYTEAFF	TGTGCCAGCAGTTACACCCAACAGGGCTCTTACACTGAAGCTTTCTTT
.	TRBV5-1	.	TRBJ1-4	CASSLAAPSKRSPFF	TGCGCCAGCAGCTTGGCTGCCCCCAGCAAGAGGTCACCGTTTTTT
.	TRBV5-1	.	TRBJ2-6	CASSLARGPSGANVLTF	TGCGCCAGCAGCTTGGCCCGGGGTCCCTCTGGGGCCAACGTCCTGACTTTC
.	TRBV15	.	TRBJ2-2	CATSRLAGRELFF	TGTGCCACCAGCAGACTAGCAGGCCGGGAGCTGTTTTTT
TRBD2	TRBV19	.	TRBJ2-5	CASSLSRLAGKETQYF	TGTGCCAGTAGTTTGTCTCGACTAGCGGGAAAAGAGACCCAGTACTTC
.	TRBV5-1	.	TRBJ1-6	CASSPGQHYNSPLHF	TGCGCCAGCAGTCCTGGACAGCACTATAATTCACCCCTCCACTTT
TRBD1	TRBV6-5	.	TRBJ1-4	CASRGDRGRVEKLFF	TGTGCCAGCAGGGGGGACAGGGGGCGAGTTGAAAAACTGTTTTTT
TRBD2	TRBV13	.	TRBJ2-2	CATLGLGLWDGELFF	TGTGCCACCCTAGGACTAGGTCTTTGGGACGGGGAGCTGTTTTTT
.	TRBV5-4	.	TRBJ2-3	CASSLQGGRTDTQYF	TGTGCCAGCAGCTTGCAGGGGGGTAGAACAGATACGCAGTATTTT
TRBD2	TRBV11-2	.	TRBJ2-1	CASSLSGSYFGEQFF	TGTGCCAGCAGCCTTAGCGGGAGTTATTTCGGTGAGCAGTTCTTC
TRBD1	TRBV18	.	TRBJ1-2	CASSLRDRGDYGYTF	TGTGCCAGCTCACTAAGGGACAGGGGAGACTATGGCTACACCTTC
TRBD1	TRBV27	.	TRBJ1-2	CASSRDRAYGYTF	TGTGCCAGCAGCCGGGACAGGGCCTATGGCTACACCTTC
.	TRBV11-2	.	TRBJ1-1	CASSPPLTGSEAFF	TGTGCCAGCAGCCCTCCCCTTACAGGATCTGAAGCTTTCTTT
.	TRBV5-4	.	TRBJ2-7	CASSRSNEQYF	TGTGCCAGCAGCCGGTCGAACGAGCAGTACTTC
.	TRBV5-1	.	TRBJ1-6	CASSLGQYNSPLHF	TGCGCCAGCAGCTTGGGACAATATAATTCACCCCTCCACTTT